Each of the 25 T cell receptor beta chains below was sequenced from the same sample in a study of T cells expressing NK-cell markers. TCRdb derives one entry per CDR3 protein from the 5' RACE reads, leaving out DNA. Its table lists some 440,000 distinct CDR3 sequences. Input material: blood T cells: a sorted CD56 or NKG2C T cell subset, CD4+ or CD8+ T cells, or bulk PBMC T cells (not recorded which). The receptors originated from a woman aged 50 to 60 in good health.

The chain couples TRBV12-3 or TRBV12-4 to TRBJ1-2. The CDR3 is made up of 13 amino acids. CDR3: CASSLAPSYGYTF.

This chain links TRBV5-5 with TRBJ1-1. The germline CDR1 and CDR2 sequences are SGHKS and YYEKEE (reference sequence). The CDR3 is 13 residues long. The CDR3 here is CASSLQINTEAFF.

The chain combines TRBV7-9 with TRBJ2-1; checking the TCRdb D call of TRBD2 is not possible without DNA. The CDR3 runs 13 residues. CDR1 and CDR2 from the germline V gene are SEHNR and FQNEAQ (reference sequence). CDR3: CASSSGLFNEQFF.

This chain uses TRBV27 with TRBJ2-7; TCRdb indicates TRBD2, and absent DNA this call remains unverified. CDR3 length: 16 residues. From germline, CDR1 is MNHEY and CDR2 SMNVEV (reference sequence). The CDR3 loop reads CASRSHVPRAGYEQYF.

The chain couples TRBV12-3 or TRBV12-4 to TRBJ2-3. The CDR3 length is 16 residues. The CDR3 region is CASSLVRTPSTDTQYF.

Here the CDR3 reads CASSGGEYTDTQYF. The chain is built from TRBV9 and TRBJ2-3; TCRdb outputs TRBD1, but without DNA this stays unchecked. Per the germline V gene, CDR1 is SGDLS and CDR2 is YYNGEE. The CDR3 extends over 14 amino acids.

This chain uses TRBV27 with TRBJ2-5; as DNA is missing, the TRBD1 call by TCRdb cannot be tested. The V gene's germline CDR1 is MNHEY and CDR2 SMNVEV (reference sequence). This CDR3 region has 13 residues. The CDR3: CASRGSGSETQYF.

This sequence joins TRBV6-5 and TRBJ2-1; the D call of TRBD2 rests on TCRdb alone, since no DNA is present to check it. From germline, CDR1 is MNHEY and CDR2 SVGAGI. This CDR3 is built from 16 residues. The CDR3: CASRRGLQSSYNEQFF.

The genes are TRBV24-1 and TRBJ2-1; as DNA is missing, the TRBD2 call by TCRdb cannot be tested. Per the germline V gene, CDR1 is KGHDR and CDR2 is SFDVKD. The CDR3 extends over 13 amino acids. CDR3 sequence reads: CATSDWSGNEQFF.

The chain links TRBV29-1 to TRBJ2-3; without DNA, the TCRdb call of TRBD1 cannot be checked. There are 16 residues in the CDR3. Per germline, CDR1 SQVTM and CDR2 ANQGSEA. CDR3 sequence reads: CSVDNIRDTSTDTQYF.

The chain has TRBV24-1 and TRBJ1-1; TCRdb reports TRBD1, a call that lacks DNA to check it against. This CDR3 is 14 amino acids long. Germline values: CDR1 KGHDR, CDR2 SFDVKD. CDR3 residues: CATSGTGMNTEAFF.

The V call is TRBV3-1, the J call TRBJ2-3; TCRdb returns TRBD1, unconfirmable since there is no DNA. This CDR3 region has 15 residues. Germline V gene sequence: CDR1 LGHDT, CDR2 YNNKEL (reference sequence). The CDR3 is CASSQQHRASDTQYF.

The chain has TRBV12-3 or TRBV12-4 and TRBJ1-2; TCRdb's D call of TRBD1 is untestable without DNA. The CDR3 is 14 residues long. This chain's CDR3 is CAKPWGKRGYGYTF.

The V call is TRBV6-6, the J call TRBJ2-5; TCRdb reports TRBD1, a call that lacks DNA to check it against. The CDR3 totals 16 residues. Per the germline V gene, CDR1 is MNHNY and CDR2 is SVGAGI (reference sequence). CDR3 loop: CASSYQGLGEQETQYF.

V is TRBV5-1 and J is TRBJ2-3; TCRdb selects TRBD2, and the lack of DNA leaves this call unchecked. The CDR3 loop spans 14 amino acids. Germline V gene data show CDR1 as SGHRS and CDR2 as YFSETQ. The CDR3 loop reads CASYSGMVTDTQYF.

This chain links TRBV7-9 with TRBJ2-5; TCRdb designates TRBD2, a call that cannot be tested without DNA. The CDR3 is 16 amino acids. The V gene's germline CDR1 is SEHNR and CDR2 FQNEAQ (reference sequence). The CDR3 protein is CASSLVAAGWQETQYF. The full variable domain, in which reference TRBV7-9 and TRBJ2-5 provide the parts outside the CDR3, is DTGVSQNPRHKITKRGQNVTFRCDPISEHNRLYWYRQTLGQGPEFLTYFQNEAQLEKSRLLSDRFSAERPKGSFSTLEIQRTEQGDSAMYLCASSLVAAGWQETQYFGPGTRLLVL.

The J gene is TRBJ2-2, the V gene TRBV9; TCRdb calls TRBD2, which cannot be checked without DNA. Germline V CDR1 and CDR2: SGDLS, YYNGEE. CDR3 length: 14 residues. The CDR3 sequence is CASSVGGLAGVLFF.

The chain employs TRBV10-3 and TRBJ2-3; TCRdb indicates TRBD2, and absent DNA this call remains unverified. Germline loops: CDR1 ENHRY, CDR2 SYGVKD. The CDR3 length is 13 residues. The CDR3 sequence: CAIRDSYTDTQYF.

The chain carries TRBV6-2 or TRBV6-3 and TRBJ1-1; with no DNA, the TCRdb D assignment of TRBD1 cannot be verified. CDR3 length: 15 residues. The germline V gene encodes CDR1 MNHEY and CDR2 SVGEGT. CDR3: CASRRQGGKNTEAFF.

The chain carries TRBV24-1 and TRBJ2-3. This CDR3 spans 11 amino acids. The germline V gene has CDR1 KGHDR and CDR2 SFDVKD. The CDR3 loop reads CATSLTDTQYF.

The chain recombines TRBV7-9 with TRBJ1-5. CDR3 size: 12 residues. Germline V gene lookup returns CDR1 SEHNR and CDR2 FQNEAQ (reference sequence). The CDR3 region is CASSWGDQPQHF.

The chain combines TRBV29-1 with TRBJ2-3; without DNA, the TCRdb call of TRBD2 cannot be checked. The CDR3 is made up of 14 amino acids. In germline, CDR1 is SQVTM, CDR2 ANQGSEA. CDR3 loop: CSVEGWDSTDTQYF.

This chain links TRBV19 with TRBJ2-3; TCRdb picks TRBD2, but there is no DNA to check that call. CDR1 and CDR2 from the germline V gene are LNHDA and SQIVND (reference sequence). The CDR3 has 15 residues. The CDR3 sequence is CASSFPGLLTDTQYF.

The V and J genes are TRBV3-1 and TRBJ1-2. This CDR3 region has 13 residues. The germline gives CDR1 LGHDT, CDR2 YNNKEL (reference sequence). CDR3 sequence: CASRRGIGYGYTF.

V is TRBV7-9 and J is TRBJ2-7; the D call of TRBD1 rests on TCRdb alone, since no DNA is present to check it. CDR1 and CDR2 (germline): SEHNR, FQNEAQ (reference sequence). The CDR3 contains 15 residues. The CDR3 region is CASSPGQRRSYEQYF.